This T cell receptor beta chain was captured by sequencing in a study of blood T cell repertoires in COVID-19. Sequencing used immunoSEQ multiplex PCR; TCRdb keeps in-frame clones, though not all of them. The sample consists of some 460,000 clones, around 89% of them appearing once. The CDR3 contains 17 residues. Sequencing input: peripheral blood. The chain is built from TRBV21-1 and TRBJ1-3. TRBV21-1 is an annotated pseudogene. The sequence derives from a woman aged 25 to 39 with acute or convalescent COVID-19. This CDR3 is CASSTLGGTDAGNTIYF. CDR3 coding DNA: TGTGCCAGCAGCACCCTCGGGGGAACGGATGCTGGAAACACCATATATTTT.